The 26 T cell receptor beta chains listed next were all sequenced from one sample in a study of radiation and T cells in renal cell carcinoma. Clones were sequenced by immunoSEQ multiplex PCR, and TCRdb holds only the in-frame ones, with some missing. The sample includes about 95,000 clones, about 88% of them seen just once. Time point denoted: baseline pretreatment blood. Treatment: 15 Gy SBRT to primary tumor, nephrectomy 4 weeks later. Sequenced here: blood, sampled from a patient whose treatment included radiotherapy and nephrectomy. These receptors all stem from a man aged 45 to 65 with renal cell carcinoma.

V usage is TRBV2 and J usage is TRBJ2-5; D may be TRBD1 (6 bases). Trimming shortened V by 6 bases and J by 4 bases, and 12 bases separated the two germline ends. This CDR3 has 13 residues. Germline CDR1 reads SNHLY; CDR2 reads FYNNEI. CDR3 sequence reads: CASRLDRSETQYF. CDR3 nucleotides: TGTGCCAGCAGGTTGGACAGATCAGAGACCCAGTACTTC.

The chain is built from TRBV9 and TRBJ2-1, with 10 nucleotides matching TRBD2. This CDR3 spans 19 amino acids. Per the germline V gene, CDR1 is SGDLS and CDR2 is YYNGEE. The junction had 13 bases not matched to a gene; V was cut back by 0 bases and J by 4 bases. The CDR3 DNA reads as TGTGCCAGCAGCGTAGATCGGGCTAGCGGGAGCTCCACTTACAATGAGCAGTTCTTC. This gives the protein CASSVDRASGSSTYNEQFF.

The chain couples TRBV19 to TRBJ1-5; D not resolved. The ends were cut back, 6 bases at V and 7 bases at J, with 16 bases in the middle. CDR1 and CDR2 (germline): LNHDA, SQIVND (reference sequence). The CDR3 covers 14 residues. DNA of the CDR3: TGTGCCAGTAGCTTACCTTTGGGCAGCCAGCCCCAGCATTTT. Encoded protein: CASSLPLGSQPQHF.

The J gene is TRBJ1-4, the V gene TRBV18; D gene unclear. This CDR3 is built from 14 residues. V was pared by 0 bases and J by 7 bases, with 9 bases between. The germline gives CDR1 KGHSH, CDR2 LQKENI. CDR3 sequence reads: CASSPPGGPEKLFF. CDR3 nucleotide sequence: TGTGCCAGCTCACCACCGGGAGGCCCTGAAAAACTGTTTTTT.

This clone is a singleton in its sample. The V call is TRBV5-1, the J call TRBJ1-1, with 8 nucleotides matching TRBD1. Germline V gene lookup returns CDR1 SGHRS and CDR2 YFSETQ. Trimming removed 0 bases from V and 6 bases from J; junction bases left unmatched: 4. CDR3 length equals 14 residues. The CDR3 protein is CASSLGRGRAEAFF. DNA for the CDR3: TGCGCCAGCAGCTTGGGCAGGGGGCGGGCTGAAGCTTTCTTT.

J is TRBJ2-3 and V is TRBV19; no clear D gene. Deletions cut 2 bases from V and 0 bases from J, with 15 bases between. The CDR3 has 17 amino acids. Germline loops: CDR1 LNHDA, CDR2 SQIVND (reference sequence). The CDR3 is CASSIMPHSSSTDTQYF. CDR3 DNA: TGTGCCAGTAGTATAATGCCCCACAGCTCTAGCACAGATACGCAGTATTTT.

In DNA form, the CDR3 reads TGTGCCAGTAGTCAAAACCGGGAGACCCAGTACTTC. The encoded protein is CASSQNRETQYF. The chain uses TRBV19 and TRBJ2-5; unclear D gene. Germline V gives CDR1 LNHDA, CDR2 SQIVND (reference sequence). The CDR3 length is 12 residues. Trimming removed 5 bases from V and 5 bases from J, with 9 bases in between.

The chain joins TRBV28 to TRBJ2-7; TRBD2 agrees at 10 bases. This CDR3 contains 15 residues. Germline CDR1 MDHEN, CDR2 SYDVKM. With V trimmed by 6 bases and J by 5 bases, 10 bases remained unmatched. The CDR3 nucleotides are TGTGCCAGCAGCGTCGGAGCGGGAGGGCCTAACGAGCAGTACTTC. Translating gives CASSVGAGGPNEQYF.

The CDR3 region has the DNA TGTGCCAGCAGCCAATGGCCGGGACAGGGGGATTCACCCCTCCACTTT. This gives the protein CASSQWPGQGDSPLHF. The J gene is TRBJ1-6, the V gene TRBV4-2; the match to TRBD1 covers 11 bases. V lost 2 bases and J lost 8; bases outside the gene matches: 5. There are 16 residues in the CDR3. Germline assignment: CDR1 LGHNA and CDR2 YNFKEQ.

This sequence joins TRBV11-2 and TRBJ2-6; D is unresolved. V was clipped by 1 base and J by 5 bases, with 3 bases between them. In germline, CDR1 is SGHAT, CDR2 FQNNGV. CDR3 length: 13 residues. Written as DNA, the CDR3 is TGTGCCAGCAGCTTAGCTAGGGCCAACGTCCTGACTTTC. Its translation: CASSLARANVLTF.

This clone has more than one count but fewer than ten. This sequence joins TRBV10-1 and TRBJ1-1; maybe TRBD1 (5 bases). Germline assignment: CDR1 WNHNN and CDR2 SYGVQD (reference sequence). The CDR3 has 15 residues. Trimming shortened V by 2 bases and J by 5 bases, and 15 bases separated the two germline ends. The CDR3 loop is CASSEGEGLGTEAFF. CDR3 coding DNA: TGCGCCAGCAGTGAGGGAGAGGGGCTCGGTACTGAAGCTTTCTTT.

The chain employs TRBV2 and TRBJ1-3, with 9 bases aligning to TRBD1. CDR3 size: 13 residues. In germline, CDR1 is SNHLY, CDR2 FYNNEI. V was pared by 7 bases and J by 8 bases, with 6 bases of the junction left unmatched. The CDR3 sequence is CASTADRGYTIYF. DNA for the CDR3: TGTGCCAGCACCGCGGACAGGGGATACACCATATATTTT.

The chain employs TRBV9 and TRBJ2-1; perhaps D is TRBD1 or TRBD2 (5 bases each). Looked up from germline, CDR1 is SGDLS and CDR2 is YYNGEE. The V end was cut by 7 bases, the J end by 4 bases, with 15 bases between. CDR3 length: 14 residues. DNA for the CDR3: TGTGCCAGCTGCAGGGACGTTGGGTACAATGAGCAGTTCTTC. Translating it yields CASCRDVGYNEQFF. Full variable domain (remainder filled in from reference TRBV9 and TRBJ2-1): DSGVTQTPKHLITATGQRVTLRCSPRSGDLSVYWYQQSLDQGLQFLIQYYNGEERAKGNILERFSAQQFPDLHSELNLSSLELGDSALYFCASCRDVGYNEQFFGPGTRLTVL.

The CDR3 DNA reads as TGTGCCAGCTCACGGGGAGATACGCAGTATTTT. Translating gives CASSRGDTQYF. This chain connects TRBV18 to TRBJ2-3, with unresolved D. V lost 4 bases, J lost 5 bases, and 4 bases lay in between. The CDR3 has 11 residues. Germline V gives CDR1 KGHSH, CDR2 LQKENI.

This chain links TRBV10-3 with TRBJ2-7; TRBD1 matches at 11 bases. After removal of 6 bases from V and 4 bases from J, the junction contained 5 bases not matched to a gene. CDR3 length: 14 residues. Germline loops: CDR1 ENHRY, CDR2 SYGVKD. As DNA, the CDR3 is TGTGCCATCAGGTGGGGACAGGGGGATTACGAGCAGTACTTC. Translated: CAIRWGQGDYEQYF.

The CDR3 spells CASSSGGAINEQFF. The DNA for the CDR3 is TGTGCCAGCAGCAGCGGGGGGGCCATCAATGAGCAGTTCTTC. This chain connects TRBV9 to TRBJ2-1; 10 bases agree with TRBD2. CDR3 size: 14 residues. V gave up 4 bases and J gave up 6 bases; unmatched junction bases: 4. Germline CDR1 reads SGDLS; CDR2 reads YYNGEE.

The rearrangement links TRBV21-1 to TRBJ2-2. TRBV21-1 is labeled a pseudogene. The CDR3 contains 18 residues. CDR3 DNA: TGTGCCAGCAGCAAAGATGGGAAGTGGGTAACGGACACCGGGGAGCTGTTTTTT. This translates into CASSKDGKWVTDTGELFF.

J is TRBJ1-3 and V is TRBV10-3; 9 bases align to TRBD1. CDR1 is ENHRY, CDR2 SYGVKD, per germline. J lost 8 bases, V lost 6 bases, and 8 bases had no gene match. The CDR3 has 14 amino acids. The CDR3 DNA reads TGTGCCATCAGCCCGGGACAGGGAAGGGACACCATATATTTT. Translating gives CAISPGQGRDTIYF.

This chain uses TRBV7-9 with TRBJ1-2; tentative D call: TRBD1 (5 bases). Germline assignment: CDR1 SEHNR and CDR2 FQNEAQ (reference sequence). The ends were cut back, 5 bases at V and 7 bases at J, with 20 bases in the middle. This CDR3 comprises 15 residues. The DNA for the CDR3 is TGTGCCAGCAGCCCCCAAGCCCCAGGGTGGGTTGGCTACACCTTC. It encodes CASSPQAPGWVGYTF.

This clone was recorded a few times. The chain carries TRBV28 and TRBJ2-7, with unresolved D. CDR3 size: 11 residues. The V end was cut by 1 base, the J end by 5 bases, with 3 bases between. Germline V gene data show CDR1 as MDHEN and CDR2 as SYDVKM. CDR3 DNA: TGTGCCAGCAGTTTATTCGACGAGCAGTACTTC. Translating it yields CASSLFDEQYF.

The V call is TRBV19, the J call TRBJ2-5, with TRBD1 matching 8 bases. There are 18 residues in the CDR3. With 4 bases clipped from V and 4 bases from J, the junction kept 17 bases outside the gene matches. CDR1 and CDR2 (germline): LNHDA, SQIVND (reference sequence). The CDR3 region has the DNA TGTGCCAGTAGTACCCACCAGCGCGACAGGGGTTCAGGAGAGACCCAGTACTTC. Translated: CASSTHQRDRGSGETQYF. The whole variable domain, filled in from reference TRBV19 and TRBJ2-5, reads DGGITQSPKYLFRKEGQNVTLSCEQNLNHDAMYWYRQDPGQGLRLIYYSQIVNDFQKGDIAEGYSVSREKKESFPLTVTSAQKNPTAFYLCASSTHQRDRGSGETQYFGPGTRLLVL.

This chain uses TRBV5-1 with TRBJ2-1; 9 nucleotides line up with TRBD1. There are 14 residues in the CDR3. Germline CDR1 and CDR2: SGHRS and YFSETQ. Unmatched junction bases numbered 8, after V lost 4 bases and J lost 9 bases. CDR3 coding DNA: TGCGCCAGCAGCAACGGACAGGGGAAGGTTGAGCAGTTCTTC. It codes for CASSNGQGKVEQFF.

The V and J genes are TRBV2 and TRBJ1-1; 8 bases line up with TRBD1. Germline V lookup: CDR1 SNHLY, CDR2 FYNNEI. This CDR3 is built from 13 residues. With 4 bases clipped from V and 3 bases from J, the junction kept 1 base outside the gene matches. CDR3: CASSVQGDTEAFF. The CDR3 nucleotides read TGTGCCAGCAGTGTACAGGGGGACACTGAAGCTTTCTTT.

The rearrangement joins TRBV5-1 to TRBJ2-1, with D perhaps given as TRBD1 or TRBD2 (5 bases each). This CDR3 is 14 amino acids long. V was cut by 4 bases and J by 3 bases, with 11 bases left in between. Germline V gene data show CDR1 as SGHRS and CDR2 as YFSETQ. CDR3 DNA: TGCGCCAGCAGCGGATTGGGGGTCTACAATGAGCAGTTCTTC. Amino acids: CASSGLGVYNEQFF.

The V and J genes are TRBV18 and TRBJ1-1; D ambiguous. The CDR3 runs to 16 residues. Germline-derived CDR1 and CDR2 are KGHSH and LQKENI. Trimming removed 2 bases at V and 1 base at J, with 14 bases between. The CDR3 bases are TGTGCCAGCTCACCAGAACAGATCTTTCAGAACACTGAAGCTTTCTTT. Residues: CASSPEQIFQNTEAFF.

The chain joins TRBV6-5 to TRBJ1-1; maybe TRBD1 (5 bases). The CDR3 is made up of 14 amino acids. V was pared by 6 bases and J by 2 bases, with 13 bases between. CDR1 MNHEY and CDR2 SVGAGI come from the germline V gene. For the CDR3, the DNA is TGTGCCAGCAGACTAGGGGTTACCAACACTGAAGCTTTCTTT. Protein sequence: CASRLGVTNTEAFF.